This paragraph covers one T cell receptor beta chain sequence. Its specificity is unknown. Sequencing used immunoSEQ multiplex PCR; TCRdb keeps in-frame clones, though not all of them. The data hold 43,000 or so clones, with over 60% observed a single time. The sample originates from a study of OX40 agonist ivuxolimab in advanced cancers. Autoimmune disease history or systemic immunosuppression barred patients. Germline V lookup: CDR1 KGHSH, CDR2 LQKENI. V was clipped by 1 base and J by 5 bases; unmatched bases: 6. This CDR3 comprises 16 residues. Findings of the study overall: A proportion of nonresponders additionally exhibited low normalized T-cell clonal expansion. The expanded peripheral T cells' antigen specificity was not determined.

The TCR originated in an adult with an advanced solid tumor such as melanoma, head and neck, liver or kidney cancer. This material consisted of CD4+ or CD8+ T cells sorted from blood, taken in a trial of the OX40 agonist ivuxolimab. The rearrangement joins TRBV18 to TRBJ2-2; the match to TRBD1 covers 8 bases. This CDR3 is CASSPQGQAVTGELFF. In nucleotides, the CDR3 is TGTGCCAGCTCACCACAGGGACAGGCTGTGACCGGGGAGCTGTTTTTT.